Below are 15 T cell receptor beta chains sequenced from a single sample in a study of blood T cell repertoires in COVID-19. Only in-frame clones appear in the TCRdb table, and some are missing; sequencing was by immunoSEQ multiplex PCR. The sample has roughly 67,000 clones, approximately 95% seen once. The source material was peripheral blood. The receptor source for this set is a man in his 70s with active COVID-19.

The chain joins TRBV28 to TRBJ2-3, with 9 bases matching TRBD2. With 4 bases clipped from V and 4 bases from J, the junction kept 9 bases outside the gene matches. CDR1 and CDR2 from the germline V gene are MDHEN and SYDVKM. This CDR3 spans 16 amino acids. The CDR3 region is CASSSGGGAFADTQYF. The CDR3, as DNA: TGTGCCAGCAGTTCCGGCGGGGGGGCCTTTGCAGATACGCAGTATTTT.

The chain joins TRBV18 to TRBJ2-1, with D maybe TRBD1 (6 bases). CDR3 size: 14 residues. V was shortened by 8 bases and J by 0 bases, with 11 bases between the two germline ends. CDR1 is KGHSH, CDR2 LQKENI, per germline. The CDR3 DNA is TGTGCCAGCCTTACAGGGAGCTCCTACAATGAGCAGTTCTTC. This sequence encodes CASLTGSSYNEQFF.

The chain has TRBV5-6 and TRBJ2-5, with no clear D. Trimming took off 4 bases at V and 2 bases at J, with 9 bases between the two ends. Looked up from germline, CDR1 is SGHDT and CDR2 is YYEEEE. This CDR3 has 13 amino acids. This CDR3 is CASSPSWQETQYF. The CDR3 bases are TGTGCCAGCAGCCCTAGTTGGCAAGAGACCCAGTACTTC.

This clone was seen a single time. The CDR3 nucleotides are TGTGCCAGCAACCGGGGGGGGAGCACAGATACGCAGTATTTT. Residues: CASNRGGSTDTQYF. The gene calls are TRBV9 and TRBJ2-3; 8 positions agree with TRBD2. Per the germline V gene, CDR1 is SGDLS and CDR2 is YYNGEE. The CDR3 is 14 residues long. The V gene end was trimmed by 6 bases and the J gene end by 0 bases; junction bases not matched to a gene: 3. The full variable domain, in which reference TRBV9 and TRBJ2-3 provide the parts outside the CDR3, is DSGVTQTPKHLITATGQRVTLRCSPRSGDLSVYWYQQSLDQGLQFLIQYYNGEERAKGNILERFSAQQFPDLHSELNLSSLELGDSALYFCASNRGGSTDTQYFGPGTRLTVL.

The chain has TRBV6-5 and TRBJ1-5; possible D gene TRBD1, 5 bases. The CDR3 spans 15 residues. CDR1 is MNHEY, CDR2 SVGAGI, per germline. Trimming pared 5 bases from V and 2 bases from J, leaving 13 bases between. CDR3 sequence reads: CASSPDRGGNQPQHF. The CDR3 DNA reads TGTGCCAGCAGTCCAGACCGGGGGGGCAATCAGCCCCAGCATTTT.

The V gene is TRBV10-1, the J gene TRBJ1-2, with 9 positions matching TRBD1. CDR1 and CDR2 from the germline V gene are WNHNN and SYGVQD (reference sequence). This CDR3 contains 14 residues. Unmatched junction bases numbered 3, after V lost 3 bases and J lost 4 bases. CDR3: CASSDGTGTYGYTF. As DNA, the CDR3 is TGCGCCAGCAGTGACGGGACAGGGACCTATGGCTACACCTTC.

This clone was picked up one time. The rearrangement joins TRBV6-5 to TRBJ2-3; D might be TRBD2 (6 bases). CDR3 length: 13 amino acids. The germline V and J ends were trimmed by 2 bases and 10 bases, with 13 bases remaining between them. The germline V gene encodes CDR1 MNHEY and CDR2 SVGAGI. In DNA form, the CDR3 reads TGTGCCAGCAGTTACCCACGGGGGAAGGCGCAGTATTTT. Protein: CASSYPRGKAQYF.

The V and J genes are TRBV2 and TRBJ1-5; the D gene is possibly TRBD1 (5 bases). Germline V lookup: CDR1 SNHLY, CDR2 FYNNEI. The ends were cut back, 6 bases at V and 4 bases at J, with 16 bases in the middle. The CDR3 extends over 15 amino acids. DNA for the CDR3: TGTGCCAGCAGCGAGGGACTGGGGGGGAATCAGCCCCAGCATTTT. This translates into CASSEGLGGNQPQHF. Complete variable domain (other parts from reference TRBV2 and TRBJ1-5): EPEVTQTPSHQVTQMGQEVILRCVPISNHLYFYWYRQILGQKVEFLVSFYNNEISEKSEIFDDQFSVERPDGSNFTLKIRSTKLEDSAMYFCASSEGLGGNQPQHFGDGTRLSIL.

The chain uses TRBV2 and TRBJ1-1; 7 bases map to TRBD1. The CDR3 covers 15 residues. Germline assignment: CDR1 SNHLY and CDR2 FYNNEI. V lost 4 bases, J lost 2 bases, and 7 bases stayed unmatched. CDR3: CASSVETGYNTEAFF. As DNA, the CDR3 is TGTGCCAGCAGTGTAGAGACAGGGTATAACACTGAAGCTTTCTTT.

V and J are TRBV5-1 and TRBJ1-3; D unresolved. Germline V gene sequence: CDR1 SGHRS, CDR2 YFSETQ. The CDR3 spans 15 residues. V lost 0 bases and J 0 bases, leaving 7 bases between the germline ends. CDR3 nucleotide sequence: TGCGCCAGCAGCTTGGAAGCCTTCTCTGGAAACACCATATATTTT. Translated: CASSLEAFSGNTIYF.

This chain connects TRBV7-2 to TRBJ1-1; 7 bases map to TRBD1. There are 17 residues in the CDR3. The germline V gene encodes CDR1 SGHTA and CDR2 FQGNSA. V shed 3 bases, J shed 6 bases, and the junction held 16 bases outside the gene matches. This CDR3 reads CASSFWVGVTGTPEAFF. Written as DNA, the CDR3 is TGTGCCAGCAGCTTCTGGGTAGGCGTGACAGGGACGCCTGAAGCTTTCTTT.

The rearrangement joins TRBV4-1 to TRBJ1-4, with TRBD1 as a possible D gene (6 bases). Germline CDR1 MGHRA, CDR2 YSYEKL. Trimming left V 0 bases short and J 8 bases short, with 25 bases between. The CDR3 has 19 amino acids. The CDR3 protein is CASSQDQGTVGGTIEKLFF. Here the CDR3 DNA reads TGCGCCAGCAGCCAAGATCAGGGGACGGTAGGTGGGACAATCGAAAAACTGTTTTTT.

The rearrangement uses TRBV3-1 (or the pseudogene TRBV3-2) and TRBJ2-1; 14 nucleotides line up with TRBD2. The CDR3 is 17 residues long. Germline CDR1 reads LGHDT; CDR2 reads YNNKEL (reference sequence). V lost 5 bases to trimming and J lost 11 bases; unmatched junction nucleotides: 14. This CDR3 reads CASSTNSIRLAGGKQFF. In DNA form, the CDR3 reads TGTGCCAGCAGCACGAACAGCATCCGACTAGCGGGGGGGAAGCAGTTCTTC.

The J gene is TRBJ2-1, the V gene TRBV4-1; 8 bases match TRBD2. Germline V gene data show CDR1 as MGHRA and CDR2 as YSYEKL. This CDR3 is built from 15 residues. After removal of 0 bases from V and 4 bases from J, the junction contained 2 bases not matched to a gene. The CDR3 sequence: CASSQEAGAYNEQFF. The CDR3 DNA is TGCGCCAGCAGCCAAGAAGCGGGGGCGTACAATGAGCAGTTCTTC.

The chain joins TRBV7-3 to TRBJ2-2; the D gene is possibly TRBD1 (6 bases). Looked up from germline, CDR1 is SGHTA and CDR2 is FQGTGA. The CDR3 is made up of 14 amino acids. V lost 6 bases to trimming and J lost 1 base, with 9 bases between them. The CDR3 nucleotides are TGTGCCAGCAGTCCGACAGGGAACACCGGGGAGCTGTTTTTT. Its translation: CASSPTGNTGELFF.